This TCR beta chain was sequenced in a study of vaccination and CD4 T cells after COVID-19. Described treatment: roughly 10-day PBMC culture with coronavirus spike peptide pools or control peptides (ViraFEST assay). Once peptide pools had expanded antigen-specific T cells, ViraFEST sequenced TCRs. About this clonotype itself: Its antigen remains unidentified.

Trimming cost V 6 bases and J 0 bases, with 12 bases left between them. The germline CDR1 and CDR2 sequences are SQVTM and ANQGSEA. The CDR3 consists of 15 residues. Oncomine TCR Beta short-read sequencing was applied to DNA from cultured CD4+ T cells. TCRdb independently ran MiXCR on the PCR reads; one entry per CDR3 protein. The sample carries roughly 24,000 distinct CDR3 sequences, approximately 37% recorded once. The sequenced material came from CD4+ T cells from blood, cultured in vitro. The chain is built from TRBV29-1 and TRBJ2-6; D is uncertain. The sequence came from a human donor who had recovered from COVID-19. The CDR3: CSVERPLSGANVLTF. In nucleotides, the CDR3 is TGCAGCGTGGAGAGACCGCTCTCTGGGGCCAACGTCCTGACTTTC.